The 17 T cell receptor beta chains below were found in one sample sequenced in a study of chemoradiotherapy in HPV16-positive cancers. The method was immunoSEQ multiplex PCR; TCRdb's version includes in-frame clones alone and lacks a portion of them. Of around 17,000 clones listed, about 74% were seen once; the top ten hold less than 9.5%. The sequences come from tumor tissue, collected from a patient who underwent chemoradiotherapy. These receptors came from a human donor with HPV-associated anogenital cancer.

This chain connects TRBV28 to TRBJ2-2, with TRBD1 matching 9 bases. Germline CDR1 MDHEN, CDR2 SYDVKM. The CDR3 totals 14 residues. V gave up 4 bases and J gave up 4 bases; unmatched junction bases: 1. The CDR3 loop reads CASSSGQGTGELFF. CDR3 sequence (DNA): TGTGCCAGCAGTTCGGGACAGGGCACCGGGGAGCTGTTTTTT.

Notes on this clone: Other DNA sequences in the sample encode the same CDR3. The rearrangement uses TRBV4-1 and TRBJ2-3; 8 nucleotides align to TRBD1. Trimming took 3 bases from V and 1 from J; bases not matched to a gene: 3. Germline V gene lookup returns CDR1 MGHRA and CDR2 YSYEKL. The CDR3 runs 15 residues. DNA for the CDR3: TGCGCCAGCAGCCAGGACAGGGAAGGCACAGATACGCAGTATTTT. As protein: CASSQDREGTDTQYF.

The chain couples TRBV21-1 to TRBJ1-2; TRBD1 is the table's D call and was not checked against the DNA. TRBV21-1 is a documented pseudogene. This CDR3 spans 13 amino acids. As DNA, the CDR3 is TGTGCCAGCACCCCGGGACAGGGGAATGGCTACACCTTC. Its translation is CASTPGQGNGYTF.

By share of the sample, this clone is medium-sized. The V call is TRBV28, the J call TRBJ1-2; tentatively, D is TRBD1 (6 bases). The CDR3 runs 13 residues. The germline gives CDR1 MDHEN, CDR2 SYDVKM. Trimming pared 6 bases from V and 3 bases from J, leaving 11 bases between. The CDR3 DNA is TGTGCCAGCAGACGACAGGACTACTATGGCTACACCTTC. It translates to CASRRQDYYGYTF.

The genes are TRBV19 and TRBJ1-1, with a tentative D call TRBD1 (6 bases). Trimming left V 8 bases short and J 1 base short, with 14 bases between. CDR3 size: 14 residues. Per the germline V gene, CDR1 is LNHDA and CDR2 is SQIVND (reference sequence). CDR3 bases: TGTGCCAGTTGTGGGGGCGCCGGGAACACTGAAGCTTTCTTT. Its translation is CASCGGAGNTEAFF.

The V gene is TRBV6-6, the J gene TRBJ2-1, with 7 bases matching TRBD1. The J segment lost 5 bases and the V segment lost 6 bases, leaving 10 bases of the junction unmatched. CDR1 and CDR2 (germline): MNHNY, SVGAGI (reference sequence). The CDR3 sequence is 15 residues long. CDR3 residues: CASSPGQYVDNEQFF. Written as DNA, the CDR3 is TGTGCCAGCAGCCCGGGACAGTACGTGGACAATGAGCAGTTCTTC.

In this sample, this clone turned up a few times. The V call is TRBV11-3, the J call TRBJ2-5; 11 positions match TRBD2. CDR3 length equals 18 residues. Germline assignment: CDR1 SGHNT and CDR2 YENEEA. Trimming at V came to 3 bases and at J to 1 base, leaving 10 bases not matched to a gene. The CDR3 protein is CASSFPRGLADPQETQYF. CDR3 DNA sequence: TGTGCCAGCAGCTTTCCCAGGGGACTAGCGGACCCCCAAGAGACCCAGTACTTC. The entire variable domain, with the rest obtained from reference TRBV11-3 and TRBJ2-5, is as follows: EAGVVQSPRYKIIEKKQPVAFWCNPISGHNTLYWYLQNLGQGPELLIRYENEEAVDDSQLPKDRFSAERLKGVDSTLKIQPAELGDSAVYLCASSFPRGLADPQETQYFGPGTRLLVL.

V and J are TRBV2 and TRBJ2-5; maybe TRBD1 (5 bases). V was cut by 6 bases and J by 2 bases, with 10 bases left in between. CDR1 and CDR2 from the germline V gene are SNHLY and FYNNEI. The CDR3 loop spans 13 amino acids. CDR3 bases: TGTGCCAGCAGCTGGACACAACAAGAGACCCAGTACTTC. Translating gives CASSWTQQETQYF.

In its sample, this clone is medium-sized. The chain has TRBV5-6 and TRBJ1-1; the D is unclear. V lost 2 bases and J 3 bases, leaving 11 bases between the germline ends. Germline V gene data show CDR1 as SGHDT and CDR2 as YYEEEE. The CDR3 is 14 residues long. The CDR3 DNA follows: TGTGCCAGCAGCTTTTTGGTTCTCGACACTGAAGCTTTCTTT. Residues: CASSFLVLDTEAFF.

This clone appeared a few times. The chain joins TRBV6-1 to TRBJ1-2; D is undetermined. Trimming stripped 2 bases from V and 2 bases from J, with 12 bases between. Germline V gives CDR1 MNHNS, CDR2 SASEGT. The CDR3 length is 15 residues. CDR3 coding DNA: TGTGCCAGCAGTGAAATTGGGCAGCACAACTATGGCTACACCTTC. It translates to CASSEIGQHNYGYTF.

The chain employs TRBV7-8 and TRBJ1-3, with 7 bases fitting TRBD1. Germline values: CDR1 SGHVS, CDR2 FQNEAQ. The CDR3 extends over 15 amino acids. V lost 4 bases to trimming and J lost 0 bases; unmatched junction nucleotides: 3. CDR3 DNA sequence: TGTGCCAGCAGCTCGAGGACAGGCTCTGGAAACACCATATATTTT. It yields the protein CASSSRTGSGNTIYF.

To note about this clone: A junction boundary mismatches the germline segment, possibly from a read error. V and J are TRBV9 and TRBJ1-1; D not certain. The CDR3 consists of 12 residues. The germline V gene encodes CDR1 SGDLS and CDR2 YYNGEE. The DNA for the CDR3 is TGTGCCAGCAACGTAAGAGGAGGGTTGGCTTTCTTT. Translated: CASNVRGGLAFF.

This sequence joins TRBV27 and TRBJ1-2, with D possibly matching TRBD1 (5 bases). CDR3 length: 15 residues. Trimming cost V 5 bases and J 1 base, with 14 bases left between them. The germline gives CDR1 MNHEY, CDR2 SMNVEV (reference sequence). CDR3 residues: CASSPQGANNYGYTF. In DNA form, the CDR3 reads TGTGCCAGCAGTCCGCAGGGCGCCAATAACTATGGCTACACCTTC.

This clone was seen a single time. The genes are TRBV9 and TRBJ2-5; 12 positions match TRBD2. CDR1 is SGDLS, CDR2 YYNGEE, per germline. V lost 1 base and J lost 6; bases outside the gene matches: 4. This CDR3 has 15 amino acids. CDR3 loop: CASSVMGLAGQTQYF. The CDR3 DNA reads TGTGCCAGCAGCGTAATGGGACTAGCGGGTCAGACCCAGTACTTC.

The chain carries TRBV5-1 and TRBJ1-3, with D unresolved. The CDR3 consists of 17 residues. Per the germline V gene, CDR1 is SGHRS and CDR2 is YFSETQ. The V end was cut by 2 bases, the J end by 0 bases, with 15 bases between. The chain's CDR3 is CASSFSLPGSSGNTIYF. DNA of the CDR3: TGCGCCAGCAGCTTCAGTTTACCGGGAAGCTCTGGAAACACCATATATTTT. The entire variable domain, with the rest obtained from reference TRBV5-1 and TRBJ1-3, is as follows: KAGVTQTPRYLIKTRGQQVTLSCSPISGHRSVSWYQQTPGQGLQFLFEYFSETQRNKGNFPGRFSGRQFSNSRSEMNVSTLELGDSALYLCASSFSLPGSSGNTIYFGEGSWLTVV.

This clone was counted only a few times. The V gene is TRBV5-1, the J gene TRBJ2-2; D could derive from TRBD1 or TRBD2 (5 bases each). V lost 5 bases, J lost 1 base, and 15 bases lay in between. The CDR3 has 16 amino acids. Germline V gene sequence: CDR1 SGHRS, CDR2 YFSETQ. The CDR3 DNA follows: TGCGCCAGCAGGCCCGGGGCCCCTATGAACACCGGGGAGCTGTTTTTT. Translation gives CASRPGAPMNTGELFF.

The gene calls are TRBV19 and TRBJ2-7, with 12 bases fitting TRBD2. The germline gives CDR1 LNHDA, CDR2 SQIVND (reference sequence). V lost 4 bases and J lost 0; bases outside the gene matches: 4. The CDR3 runs to 16 residues. DNA for the CDR3: TGTGCCAGTAGTAGCCAGGGACTAGCGGGCTCCTACGAGCAGTACTTC. It encodes CASSSQGLAGSYEQYF.